Each of the 21 T cell receptor beta chains below was sequenced from the same sample in a study of blood T cell repertoires in COVID-19. Generated by immunoSEQ multiplex PCR, the TCRdb table keeps only in-frame clones and is missing some. The profile shows about 110,000 clones, 65% to 80% of them singletons. The sequencing input was peripheral blood. The origin of the receptors is a woman aged 40 to 50 with acute or convalescent COVID-19.

For the CDR3, the DNA is TGTGCCAGCAGTCCGCCAGGTGGGGGGACTATACCCTACGAGCAGTACTTC. Its translation is CASSPPGGGTIPYEQYF. This chain uses TRBV6-6 with TRBJ2-7, with 7 bases that match TRBD2. Germline V gene sequence: CDR1 MNHNY, CDR2 SVGAGI (reference sequence). The CDR3 has 17 residues. Losses at the gene ends were 5 bases for V and 2 bases for J; bases not matched to a gene: 15.

The rearrangement links TRBV5-1 to TRBJ2-1, with 11 positions matching TRBD1. This CDR3 has 15 amino acids. V gave up 1 base and J gave up 7 bases; unmatched junction bases: 4. Germline CDR1 and CDR2: SGHRS and YFSETQ. The CDR3 DNA reads as TGCGCCAGCAGCTTGCAGGGACAGGGGGGGAATGAGCAGTTCTTC. It encodes CASSLQGQGGNEQFF.

This clone was seen a few times. The V call is TRBV7-3, the J call TRBJ2-3, with 9 positions matching TRBD1. CDR1 SGHTA and CDR2 FQGTGA come from the germline V gene. Losses at the gene ends were 4 bases for V and 4 bases for J; bases not matched to a gene: 6. This CDR3 is 15 amino acids long. CDR3: CASSSQQGASDTQYF. DNA of the CDR3: TGTGCCAGCAGCTCCCAACAGGGGGCCTCAGATACGCAGTATTTT.

The V gene is TRBV7-2, the J gene TRBJ1-1; TRBD1 matches 10 bases. The CDR3 consists of 14 residues. Germline V gene data show CDR1 as SGHTA and CDR2 as FQGNSA. The trim removed 7 bases at V and 3 bases at J, leaving 5 bases unmatched. The CDR3 is CASTRQGADTEAFF. The CDR3 DNA reads as TGTGCCAGCACCCGACAGGGGGCCGACACTGAAGCTTTCTTT.

This chain links TRBV5-4 with TRBJ1-4; 7 nucleotides line up with TRBD1. Trimming cost V 2 bases and J 11 bases; bases outside gene matches: 6. CDR1 SGHNT and CDR2 YYREEE come from the germline V gene (reference sequence). CDR3 length: 13 amino acids. CDR3 sequence: CASSFDRDPKLFF. CDR3 in DNA: TGTGCCAGCAGCTTCGACAGGGACCCTAAACTGTTTTTT.

The V call is TRBV2, the J call TRBJ1-1; unclear D gene. V dropped 6 bases and J dropped 4 bases, with 12 bases sitting between them. CDR3 length: 13 amino acids. CDR1 and CDR2 from the germline V gene are SNHLY and FYNNEI. The CDR3 sequence is CASSESRGTEAFF. The CDR3 DNA reads as TGTGCCAGCAGCGAATCGCGGGGCACTGAAGCTTTCTTT. The full variable domain, rest sourced from reference TRBV2 and TRBJ1-1, is EPEVTQTPSHQVTQMGQEVILRCVPISNHLYFYWYRQILGQKVEFLVSFYNNEISEKSEIFDDQFSVERPDGSNFTLKIRSTKLEDSAMYFCASSESRGTEAFFGQGTRLTVV.

This clone was recorded once. This chain links TRBV7-6 with TRBJ2-7, with TRBD2 identical over 10 bases. The CDR3 loop spans 14 amino acids. With V trimmed by 5 bases and J by 3 bases, 4 bases remained unmatched. Germline CDR1 reads SGHVS; CDR2 reads FNYEAQ. This CDR3 is CASSRGLANYEQYF. In DNA, the CDR3 is TGTGCCAGCAGCCGGGGACTAGCGAACTACGAGCAGTACTTC. Filled out from reference TRBV7-6 and TRBJ2-7, the complete variable domain reads GAGVSQSPRYKVTKRGQDVALRCDPISGHVSLYWYRQALGQGPEFLTYFNYEAQQDKSGLPNDRFSAERPEGSISTLTIQRTEQRDSAMYRCASSRGLANYEQYFGPGTRLTVT.

The chain uses TRBV29-1 and TRBJ1-2; perhaps TRBD1 as D (6 bases). Trimming removed 1 base at V and 4 bases at J, with 13 bases between. Germline V gives CDR1 SQVTM, CDR2 ANQGSEA. This CDR3 region has 14 residues. CDR3 bases: TGCAGCGTTGAAGGGACGGACAGAATCTATGGCTACACCTTC. Translating gives CSVEGTDRIYGYTF.

The chain has TRBV5-6 and TRBJ2-3; TRBD2 matches at 8 bases. Trimming cost V 0 bases and J 3 bases; bases outside gene matches: 9. Germline V gives CDR1 SGHDT, CDR2 YYEEEE. The CDR3 covers 17 residues. CDR3 bases: TGTGCCAGCAGCTTGGAGGTCGTGAGCGGGGGAACAGATACGCAGTATTTT. It codes for CASSLEVVSGGTDTQYF.

This chain uses TRBV28 with TRBJ2-7; D might be TRBD1 (5 bases). The V gene's germline CDR1 is MDHEN and CDR2 SYDVKM. This CDR3 comprises 14 residues. Trimming shortened V by 6 bases and J by 2 bases, and 14 bases separated the two germline ends. The CDR3 nucleotides read TGTGCCAGCAGACCCACAGGATCCACCTACGAGCAGTACTTC. Translation gives CASRPTGSTYEQYF.

The rearrangement joins TRBV19 to TRBJ2-2, with a weak D call TRBD1 (6 bases). Germline V CDR1 and CDR2: LNHDA, SQIVND (reference sequence). The CDR3 is 14 amino acids. V lost 5 bases, J lost 3 bases, and 10 bases lay in between. The CDR3 sequence is CASSRRTDTGELFF. The CDR3 DNA sequence: TGTGCCAGTAGTCGACGGACAGACACCGGGGAGCTGTTTTTT.

The chain recombines TRBV5-7 with TRBJ1-5, with a tentative D call TRBD1 (6 bases). TRBV5-7 is filed as an ORF, its function uncertain. The CDR3 has 15 residues. Trimming cost V 0 bases and J 5 bases, with 12 bases left between them. Written as DNA, the CDR3 is TGTGCCAGCAGCTTGGAGCGGACAGTTCATCAGCCCCAGCATTTT. Encoded protein: CASSLERTVHQPQHF.

This clone was seen only a few times. The chain recombines TRBV9 with TRBJ2-5; 12 bases are a match to TRBD1. This CDR3 has 16 residues. Germline loops: CDR1 SGDLS, CDR2 YYNGEE. Trimming at V came to 4 bases and at J to 5 bases, leaving 9 bases not matched to a gene. The CDR3 reads CASSLTGTGGEETQYF. CDR3 bases: TGTGCCAGCAGCCTAACCGGGACAGGGGGCGAGGAGACCCAGTACTTC.

The chain couples TRBV27 to TRBJ1-5; tentatively, D is TRBD1 (5 bases). The CDR3 sequence is 14 residues long. The V gene lost 2 bases and the J gene lost 3 bases, with 8 bases spanning the gap. Germline CDR1 MNHEY, CDR2 SMNVEV (reference sequence). The CDR3 is CASSLAGVNQPQHF. The CDR3 nucleotides are TGTGCCAGCAGTTTAGCGGGGGTCAATCAGCCCCAGCATTTT.

This chain connects TRBV9 to TRBJ2-5; TRBD2 aligns across 8 bases. Germline lookup yields CDR1 SGDLS and CDR2 YYNGEE. This CDR3 spans 16 amino acids. The trim removed 4 bases at V and 1 base at J, leaving 9 bases unmatched. The CDR3 bases are TGTGCCAGCAGCCCCAGGTGGAGCGGGGGCCAAGAGACCCAGTACTTC. It specifies CASSPRWSGGQETQYF.

The genes are TRBV11-3 and TRBJ1-1, with a weak D call TRBD1 (5 bases). V was trimmed by 5 bases and J by 5 bases, leaving 9 bases between them. The CDR3 length is 12 residues. The germline CDR1 and CDR2 sequences are SGHNT and YENEEA. The CDR3 DNA reads as TGTGCCAGCAGCGCCGGGGGGACTGAAGCTTTCTTT. Amino acid sequence: CASSAGGTEAFF.

The V gene is TRBV3-1 (or the pseudogene TRBV3-2), the J gene TRBJ2-5, with 12 bases aligning to TRBD2. The CDR3 extends over 15 amino acids. V shed 4 bases and J 2 bases; nucleotides not matched to a gene: 2. Germline V lookup: CDR1 LGHDT, CDR2 YNNKEL (reference sequence). The CDR3 DNA reads TGTGCCAGCAGCCGGACTAGCGGGGAGCAAGAGACCCAGTACTTC. Translation: CASSRTSGEQETQYF.

The J gene is TRBJ2-2, the V gene TRBV6-5; D perhaps matches TRBD1 (6 bases). The V and J ends lost 7 bases and 5 bases respectively, with 14 bases between them. The germline gives CDR1 MNHEY, CDR2 SVGAGI. The length of the CDR3 is 14 residues. CDR3 nucleotide sequence: TGTGCCAGCAACCAGTTAGGGGGAACCGGGGAGCTGTTTTTT. This encodes CASNQLGGTGELFF.

Worth noting for this clone: At one end, the junction sequence differs from germline, possibly due to a read error. V gene TRBV15 combines with J gene TRBJ1-6; TRBD1 aligns across 9 bases. Germline CDR1 LNHNV, CDR2 YYDKDF (reference sequence). The CDR3 extends over 14 amino acids. CDR3 sequence: CATSREPGQGIIGF. CDR3 nucleotide sequence: TGTGCCACCAGCAGGGAACCGGGACAGGGAATTATCGGTTTT.

This chain uses TRBV15 with TRBJ2-3, with 9 nucleotides matching TRBD1. V trimming: 5 bases; J trimming: 1 base; junction bases outside the gene matches: 7. The CDR3 spans 16 residues. CDR1 is LNHNV and CDR2 is YYDKDF in the germline V gene (reference sequence). CDR3 coding DNA: TGTGCCACCAGCCGACCCCGGACAGGGGGCACAGATACGCAGTATTTT. Its protein product is CATSRPRTGGTDTQYF.

The chain's CDR3 is CASSPSGRGAFF. The CDR3 DNA is TGTGCCAGCAGCCCCAGTGGGCGGGGAGCTTTCTTT. J is TRBJ1-1 and V is TRBV7-8; D not certain. V was pared by 5 bases and J by 10 bases, with 14 bases between. This CDR3 comprises 12 residues. Germline V gene sequence: CDR1 SGHVS, CDR2 FQNEAQ.